These 15 T cell receptor beta chains came from one sample sequenced in a study of T cell responses to AZD1222 COVID-19 vaccine. TCRdb's copy holds only in-frame clones and misses some; the assay was immunoSEQ multiplex PCR. The table lists 100,000 to 150,000 clones, roughly 94% of them singletons. This specimen was peripheral blood, taken on day 0 of AZD1222 vaccination. Every receptor here comes from an adult in good health.

This chain links TRBV5-6 with TRBJ1-2, with D unresolved. Per the germline V gene, CDR1 is SGHDT and CDR2 is YYEEEE. The CDR3 length is 11 residues. The ends were cut back, 2 bases at V and 8 bases at J, with 7 bases in the middle. In DNA form, the CDR3 reads TGTGCCAGCAGCTTCGGAGCGGGCTACACCTTC. It codes for CASSFGAGYTF.

The rearrangement links TRBV30 to TRBJ1-3; 9 nucleotides align to TRBD1. Losses at the gene ends were 1 base for V and 4 bases for J; bases not matched to a gene: 5. This CDR3 has 15 amino acids. Germline-derived CDR1 and CDR2 are GTSNPN and SVGIG (reference sequence). CDR3 in DNA: TGTGCCTGGAGTGCACGAGGGACAGGGGGAAACACCATATATTTT. Protein: CAWSARGTGGNTIYF.

J is TRBJ1-1 and V is TRBV3-1 (or the pseudogene TRBV3-2); D possibly corresponds to TRBD1 (5 bases). The CDR3 contains 14 residues. The germline V gene encodes CDR1 LGHDT and CDR2 YNNKEL (reference sequence). V lost 0 bases to trimming and J lost 3 bases, with 8 bases between them. DNA of the CDR3: TGTGCCAGCAGCCAAGAATGGGGGGACACTGAAGCTTTCTTT. Translation gives CASSQEWGDTEAFF.

CDR3 loop: CATKRGAGTAGNTIYF. The CDR3 DNA follows: TGTGCCACCAAAAGGGGGGCCGGGACAGCTGGAAACACCATATATTTT. This chain joins TRBV15 and TRBJ1-3; 7 nucleotides line up with TRBD1. This CDR3 spans 16 amino acids. Germline V CDR1 and CDR2: LNHNV, YYDKDF (reference sequence). The V segment lost 7 bases and the J segment 2 bases; nucleotides outside the gene matches: 11.

The rearrangement joins TRBV14 to TRBJ2-5; 11 bases are shared with TRBD1. The CDR3 consists of 14 residues. J gave up 6 bases and V 1 base, and 1 base lay outside the gene matches. Germline loops: CDR1 SGHDN, CDR2 FVKESK. The CDR3 reads CASSQGTGGKTQYF. The CDR3 coding sequence is TGTGCCAGCAGCCAAGGGACAGGGGGCAAGACCCAGTACTTC.

V and J are TRBV28 and TRBJ2-7, with 8 bases fitting TRBD2. The V gene end was trimmed by 2 bases and the J gene end by 2 bases; junction bases not matched to a gene: 5. The CDR3 consists of 15 residues. Germline lookup yields CDR1 MDHEN and CDR2 SYDVKM. CDR3 amino acids: CASSLELAAPYEQYF. For the CDR3, the DNA is TGTGCCAGCAGTTTAGAACTAGCGGCCCCCTACGAGCAGTACTTC.

This clone was detected only once. The genes are TRBV9 and TRBJ2-5, with 8 bases that match TRBD2. The length of the CDR3 is 15 residues. CDR1 and CDR2 from the germline V gene are SGDLS and YYNGEE. Trimming at V came to 0 bases and at J to 5 bases, leaving 6 bases not matched to a gene. The CDR3: CASSVGASGRETQYF. CDR3 sequence (DNA): TGTGCCAGCAGCGTAGGGGCTAGCGGGCGCGAGACCCAGTACTTC.

The chain recombines TRBV28 with TRBJ1-4, with TRBD1 matching 9 bases. V shed 8 bases and J 0 bases; nucleotides not matched to a gene: 13. The CDR3 is made up of 18 amino acids. Germline assignment: CDR1 MDHEN and CDR2 SYDVKM. CDR3 DNA: TGTGCCAGCCAAGACACACCGGGACAGGGCTCAACTAATGAAAAACTGTTTTTT. The encoded protein is CASQDTPGQGSTNEKLFF.

Comment on this clone: Other DNA sequences within the sample encode an identical CDR3. J is TRBJ2-1 and V is TRBV2; D possibly corresponds to TRBD2 (5 bases). With 6 bases removed from V and 0 bases from J, the gap between germline ends came to 6 bases. The CDR3 covers 13 residues. Germline V gives CDR1 SNHLY, CDR2 FYNNEI. The CDR3 protein is CASRGSSYNEQFF. Here the CDR3 DNA reads TGTGCCAGCAGGGGGAGCTCCTACAATGAGCAGTTCTTC.

V usage is TRBV20-1 and J usage is TRBJ1-5; 7 bases line up with TRBD1. This CDR3 is 16 amino acids long. The germline V gene has CDR1 DFQATT and CDR2 SNEGSKA (reference sequence). The trim removed 3 bases at V and 3 bases at J, leaving 11 bases unmatched. The CDR3 here is CSASKGTETYNQPQHF. The CDR3 region has the DNA TGCAGTGCTAGTAAGGGGACAGAGACATACAATCAGCCCCAGCATTTT.

The V gene is TRBV12-3 or TRBV12-4, the J gene TRBJ1-4; D is ambiguous. Trimming removed 3 bases from V and 7 bases from J, with 9 bases in between. The length of the CDR3 is 13 residues. For the CDR3, the DNA is TGTGCCAGCAGTTTCGATCGGATTGAAAAACTGTTTTTT. This gives the protein CASSFDRIEKLFF.

This CDR3 reads CASSQLSGRSTDTQYF. CDR3 coding DNA: TGTGCCAGCAGCCAACTAAGCGGGAGGAGCACAGATACGCAGTATTTT. J is TRBJ2-3 and V is TRBV7-9; 9 bases fit TRBD2. Trimming took 5 bases from V and 0 from J; bases not matched to a gene: 6. This CDR3 is built from 16 residues. Germline V CDR1 and CDR2: SEHNR, FQNEAQ (reference sequence).

V usage is TRBV24-1 and J usage is TRBJ1-2; 8 bases align to TRBD1. The CDR3 runs to 16 residues. Germline lookup yields CDR1 KGHDR and CDR2 SFDVKD. V lost 4 bases, J lost 4 bases, and 10 bases stayed unmatched. CDR3 residues: CATSDPGTGEIYGYTF. The CDR3 DNA reads as TGTGCCACCAGTGACCCTGGGACAGGCGAAATCTATGGCTACACCTTC.

This chain joins TRBV12-3 or TRBV12-4 and TRBJ2-1, with D unresolved. The CDR3 is 11 residues long. Deletions cut 11 bases from V and 5 bases from J, with 10 bases between. Here the CDR3 reads CALGTHNEQFF. The CDR3 DNA follows: TGTGCCCTCGGAACGCACAATGAGCAGTTCTTC.

The chain joins TRBV30 to TRBJ2-3, with unresolved D. This CDR3 spans 15 amino acids. The V end lost 4 bases, the J end lost 3 bases, and 17 bases lay between the germline ends. Germline V lookup: CDR1 GTSNPN, CDR2 SVGIG (reference sequence). The CDR3 coding sequence is TGTGCCTGGAATCAACAGTTCCCCGGGACAGATACGCAGTATTTT. Translation gives CAWNQQFPGTDTQYF.